The rows below give T cell receptor beta chains drawn from one sample of a study of cytomegalovirus exposure and HLA in healthy donors. Produced via immunoSEQ multiplex PCR; TCRdb's table is partial and in-frame only. In the table there are around 230,000 clones, 80% to 90% of which are singletons. The sample consisted of PBMCs. The receptors here all came from a girl aged 2-10 years in good health and CMV-seronegative. Each CDR3 is given with its conserved first and last residue. A D gene is named only where the DNA matches it firmly. Size values are once, few and many counts, or a class for expanded clones, and some rows have none.

J gene: TRBJ2-2; D gene: -; clone size: -; V gene: TRBV21-1; CDR3 protein: CASSKCGTGNTGELFF; CDR3 DNA: TGTGCCAGCAGCAAATGCGGGACAGGGAACACCGGGGAGCTGTTTTTT
J gene: TRBJ2-6; D gene: -; clone size: -; V gene: TRBV15; CDR3 protein: CATSTPVSSGANVLTF; CDR3 DNA: TGTGCCACCAGCACCCCCGTCTCCTCCGGGGCCAACGTCCTGACTTTC
J gene: TRBJ1-2; D gene: TRBD1; clone size: few; V gene: TRBV6-1; CDR3 protein: CASTRQGYGYTF; CDR3 DNA: TGTGCCAGCACCAGACAGGGATACGGCTACACCTTC
J gene: TRBJ2-3; D gene: TRBD2; clone size: -; V gene: TRBV6-1; CDR3 protein: CASSDRASGADTQYF; CDR3 DNA: TGTGCCAGCAGTGATAGGGCTAGCGGCGCAGATACGCAGTATTTT
J gene: TRBJ2-3; D gene: -; clone size: -; V gene: TRBV4-1; CDR3 protein: CASSQEGEGVRTDTQYF; CDR3 DNA: TGCGCCAGCAGCCAAGAGGGCGAAGGGGTCCGCACAGATACGCAGTATTTT
J gene: TRBJ1-6; D gene: -; clone size: -; V gene: TRBV19; CDR3 protein: CASSVTVINSPLHF; CDR3 DNA: TGTGCCAGTAGTGTTACAGTGATTAATTCACCCCTCCACTTT
J gene: TRBJ1-1; D gene: TRBD1; clone size: -; V gene: TRBV5-1; CDR3 protein: CASSSRTGGDTEAFF; CDR3 DNA: TGCGCCAGCAGCTCCCGGACAGGGGGAGACACTGAAGCTTTCTTT
J gene: TRBJ2-3; D gene: TRBD2; clone size: few; V gene: TRBV5-1; CDR3 protein: CASSWRLAGGPGDTDTQYF; CDR3 DNA: TGCGCCAGCAGCTGGCGACTAGCGGGAGGGCCGGGGGACACAGATACGCAGTATTTT
J gene: TRBJ2-3; D gene: TRBD1; clone size: -; V gene: TRBV2; CDR3 protein: CASRRTGGASTDTQYF; CDR3 DNA: TGTGCCAGCAGGAGGACAGGGGGCGCGAGTACAGATACGCAGTATTTT
J gene: TRBJ2-5; D gene: TRBD1; clone size: -; V gene: TRBV9; CDR3 protein: CASSAEDRGETQYF; CDR3 DNA: TGTGCCAGCAGCGCAGAGGACAGGGGAGAGACCCAGTACTTC
J gene: TRBJ2-1; D gene: TRBD2; clone size: -; V gene: TRBV23-1; CDR3 protein: CASSQTGTSGSSSYNEQFF; CDR3 DNA: TGCGCCAGCAGTCAAACCGGGACTAGCGGGAGTAGCTCCTACAATGAGCAGTTCTTC
J gene: TRBJ1-4; D gene: -; clone size: -; V gene: TRBV6-5; CDR3 protein: CASSYEGGNEKLFF; CDR3 DNA: TGTGCCAGCAGTTACGAGGGGGGGAATGAAAAACTGTTTTTT
J gene: TRBJ2-1; D gene: -; clone size: -; V gene: TRBV7-2; CDR3 protein: CASSFWDTNNEQFF; CDR3 DNA: TGTGCCAGCAGCTTTTGGGACACAAACAATGAGCAGTTCTTC
J gene: TRBJ1-5; D gene: TRBD1; clone size: few; V gene: TRBV5-1; CDR3 protein: CASSWGQGGQPQHF; CDR3 DNA: TGCGCCAGCAGCTGGGGACAGGGAGGTCAGCCCCAGCATTTT
J gene: TRBJ2-5; D gene: -; clone size: -; V gene: TRBV27; CDR3 protein: CASSLRGPQETQYF; CDR3 DNA: TGTGCCAGCAGTCTCAGGGGTCCCCAAGAGACCCAGTACTTC
J gene: TRBJ2-1; D gene: TRBD2; clone size: -; V gene: TRBV4-1; CDR3 protein: CASSQPSGMHNEQFF; CDR3 DNA: TGCGCCAGCAGCCAACCTAGCGGGATGCACAATGAGCAGTTCTTC
J gene: TRBJ2-2; D gene: -; clone size: -; V gene: TRBV2; CDR3 protein: CASRADTTGELFF; CDR3 DNA: TGTGCCAGCAGGGCAGACACAACCGGGGAGCTGTTTTTT
J gene: TRBJ2-1; D gene: TRBD2; clone size: -; V gene: TRBV5-6; CDR3 protein: CASSLKRGGGDEQFF; CDR3 DNA: TGTGCCAGCAGCTTGAAGCGGGGGGGCGGGGATGAGCAGTTCTTC
J gene: TRBJ2-5; D gene: TRBD2; clone size: once; V gene: TRBV7-9; CDR3 protein: CASSPPTSGEGETQYF; CDR3 DNA: TGTGCCAGCAGTCCTCCGACTAGCGGGGAGGGGGAGACCCAGTACTTC
J gene: TRBJ1-1; D gene: TRBD1; clone size: few; V gene: TRBV6-5; CDR3 protein: CASREGGGTEAFF; CDR3 DNA: TGTGCCAGCCGAGAAGGGGGCGGGACTGAAGCTTTCTTT
J gene: TRBJ1-3; D gene: -; clone size: -; V gene: TRBV15; CDR3 protein: CATSRDLQGNGNTIYF; CDR3 DNA: TGTGCCACCAGCAGAGATTTACAGGGCAATGGAAACACCATATATTTT
J gene: TRBJ2-5; D gene: -; clone size: -; V gene: TRBV5-4; CDR3 protein: CASSLDLSFSALDGETQYF; CDR3 DNA: TGTGCCAGCAGCTTGGACCTTAGTTTTAGTGCACTAGACGGGGAGACCCAGTACTTC
J gene: TRBJ1-2; D gene: TRBD1; clone size: once; V gene: TRBV6-5; CDR3 protein: CASSSLGQALGYGYTF; CDR3 DNA: TGTGCCAGCAGTTCCCTGGGACAGGCTCTGGGGTATGGCTACACCTTC
J gene: TRBJ1-4; D gene: -; clone size: -; V gene: TRBV15; CDR3 protein: CATSRGQGLGKLFF; CDR3 DNA: TGTGCCACCAGCAGAGGTCAGGGCTTAGGAAAACTGTTTTTT
J gene: TRBJ1-4; D gene: TRBD1; clone size: -; V gene: TRBV5-1; CDR3 protein: CASSLGVQTGNEKLFF; CDR3 DNA: TGCGCCAGCAGCTTGGGGGTACAGACAGGGAATGAAAAACTGTTTTTT
J gene: TRBJ2-7; D gene: -; clone size: -; V gene: TRBV10-1; CDR3 protein: CASSESSTGREQYF; CDR3 DNA: TGCGCCAGCAGTGAGTCTTCGACTGGCCGGGAGCAGTACTTC
J gene: TRBJ2-2; D gene: -; clone size: -; V gene: TRBV5-6; CDR3 protein: CASSFLGHDTGELFF; CDR3 DNA: TGTGCCAGCAGCTTCCTTGGACACGACACCGGGGAGCTGTTTTTT
J gene: TRBJ2-7; D gene: -; clone size: -; V gene: TRBV4-2; CDR3 protein: CASSQDKLGSNSRSSYEQYF; CDR3 DNA: TGTGCCAGCAGCCAAGACAAGTTGGGTTCGAACAGCAGAAGCTCCTACGAGCAGTACTTC
J gene: TRBJ2-1; D gene: -; clone size: -; V gene: TRBV2; CDR3 protein: CASSEAPSNEQFF; CDR3 DNA: TGTGCCAGCAGTGAAGCCCCCAGCAATGAGCAGTTCTTC
J gene: TRBJ1-2; D gene: TRBD1; clone size: -; V gene: TRBV7-8; CDR3 protein: CASSGQGASYGYTF; CDR3 DNA: TGTGCCAGCAGCGGACAGGGGGCCAGCTATGGCTACACCTTC
J gene: TRBJ2-3; D gene: TRBD2; clone size: -; V gene: TRBV4-2; CDR3 protein: CASSQGAGTSGAYKEYF; CDR3 DNA: TGTGCCAGCAGCCAAGGAGCCGGGACTAGCGGGGCCTACAAGGAGTATTTT
J gene: TRBJ2-7; D gene: -; clone size: -; V gene: TRBV7-9; CDR3 protein: CASSSRGGSPLSYEQYF; CDR3 DNA: TGTGCCAGCAGCTCGAGGGGGGGGAGCCCCCTCTCCTACGAGCAGTACTTC
J gene: TRBJ2-3; D gene: -; clone size: few; V gene: TRBV5-4; CDR3 protein: CALGGEGGRSDTQYF; CDR3 DNA: TGTGCCCTCGGAGGGGAAGGAGGGCGGTCAGATACGCAGTATTTT
J gene: TRBJ1-1; D gene: TRBD1; clone size: once; V gene: TRBV6-1; CDR3 protein: CASSWQQGKNTEAFF; CDR3 DNA: TGTGCCAGCAGTTGGCAACAGGGGAAGAACACTGAAGCTTTCTTT
J gene: TRBJ1-1; D gene: -; clone size: -; V gene: TRBV2; CDR3 protein: CASSEQGLTEAFF; CDR3 DNA: TGTGCCAGCAGTGAACAGGGTCTCACTGAAGCTTTCTTT
J gene: TRBJ2-7; D gene: TRBD2; clone size: -; V gene: TRBV19; CDR3 protein: CASQAKGLAGYEQYF; CDR3 DNA: TGTGCCAGTCAGGCGAAGGGACTAGCTGGCTACGAGCAGTACTTC
J gene: TRBJ1-1; D gene: -; clone size: -; V gene: TRBV6-1; CDR3 protein: CASSEGHRDTEAFF; CDR3 DNA: TGTGCCAGCAGTGAAGGTCACCGGGACACTGAAGCTTTCTTT
J gene: TRBJ1-2; D gene: -; clone size: -; V gene: TRBV25-1; CDR3 protein: CASSDWSSAMEGYTF; CDR3 DNA: TGTGCCAGCAGTGATTGGAGCAGCGCTATGGAGGGCTACACCTTC
J gene: TRBJ2-1; D gene: -; clone size: once; V gene: TRBV5-4; CDR3 protein: CASNAGTGGEQFF; CDR3 DNA: TGTGCCAGCAACGCCGGGACCGGGGGTGAGCAGTTCTTC
J gene: TRBJ2-4; D gene: -; clone size: -; V gene: TRBV10-2; CDR3 protein: CASYGVTKEKAKNIQYF; CDR3 DNA: TGCGCCAGCTATGGGGTGACTAAAGAGAAAGCCAAAAACATTCAGTACTTC